The T cell receptor beta chain described here comes from a study of cytomegalovirus exposure and HLA in healthy donors. It was with 60 Vbeta and 13 Jbeta primers that the PCR ran. Profiling relied on immunoSEQ multiplex PCR, and the TCRdb table lists in-frame clones only, not all of them. The table has 55,000 to 70,000 clones, over 60% seen once. CDR3 length: 22 amino acids. Trimming at V came to 1 base and at J to 0 bases, leaving 21 bases not matched to a gene. Germline loops: CDR1 SGHRS, CDR2 YFSETQ. The source material was PBMCs. The V and J genes are TRBV5-1 and TRBJ1-1; 10 bases line up with TRBD1. The sequence was collected from a woman younger than 45 in good health and CMV-seronegative. The CDR3 region has the DNA TGCGCCAGCAGCTTGAAGCCGGGACAGGGGATACTTAGGGTTAACATGAACACTGAAGCTTTCTTT. This sequence encodes CASSLKPGQGILRVNMNTEAFF. Complete variable domain (other parts from reference TRBV5-1 and TRBJ1-1): KAGVTQTPRYLIKTRGQQVTLSCSPISGHRSVSWYQQTPGQGLQFLFEYFSETQRNKGNFPGRFSGRQFSNSRSEMNVSTLELGDSALYLCASSLKPGQGILRVNMNTEAFFGQGTRLTVV.